These 24 T cell receptor beta chains originate from one sample sequenced in a study of PD-1 blockade in classical Hodgkin lymphoma. No patient escaped relapse after autologous stem cell transplantation, and brentuximab vedotin exposure varied. Clones were read by immunoSEQ multiplex PCR, and TCRdb kept only the in-frame ones, dropping some. Of 100,000 or so clones listed, 85% to 90% are singletons. The material sequenced was peripheral blood mononuclear cells (PBMCs), taken before the second cycle of nivolumab. These receptors all stem from a human donor with classical Hodgkin lymphoma.

The gene calls are TRBV5-4 and TRBJ1-1, with TRBD1 matching over 10 bases. The J segment lost 3 bases and the V segment lost 4 bases, leaving 6 bases of the junction unmatched. Germline assignment: CDR1 SGHNT and CDR2 YYREEE (reference sequence). The CDR3 is 15 amino acids. In DNA, the CDR3 is TGTGCCAGCAGCCTAAGACAGGGGGCGGACACTGAAGCTTTCTTT. Translating it yields CASSLRQGADTEAFF.

The V and J genes are TRBV5-1 and TRBJ1-1; no reliable D call. Looked up from germline, CDR1 is SGHRS and CDR2 is YFSETQ. Deletions cut 0 bases from V and 8 bases from J, with 8 bases between. The CDR3 is made up of 12 amino acids. The CDR3 loop is CASSLGNQEAFF. CDR3 sequence (DNA): TGCGCCAGCAGCTTGGGCAACCAGGAAGCTTTCTTT.

As regards this clone: A junction end diverges from the germline sequence, so it may reflect a read error. The J gene is TRBJ1-1, the V gene TRBV5-1; D may be TRBD1 (5 bases). The CDR3 length is 9 residues. Germline V CDR1 and CDR2: SGHRS, YFSETQ. CDR3 region: CAPPGGTPF. The CDR3 DNA reads TGCGCCCCACCCGGGGGGACCCCATTT.

The chain employs TRBV19 and TRBJ1-2, with 9 positions matching TRBD1. The CDR3 loop spans 16 amino acids. V trimming: 2 bases; J trimming: 4 bases; junction bases outside the gene matches: 8. Germline CDR1 and CDR2: LNHDA and SQIVND (reference sequence). This chain's CDR3 is CASSITGTGSSYGYTF. DNA for the CDR3: TGTGCCAGTAGTATAACCGGGACAGGGAGCTCCTATGGCTACACCTTC.

The chain employs TRBV7-9 and TRBJ2-2; D is unclear. Trimming pared 6 bases from V and 2 bases from J, leaving 16 bases between. CDR1 is SEHNR and CDR2 is FQNEAQ in the germline V gene (reference sequence). This CDR3 comprises 16 residues. The CDR3 loop is CASSLVLEFNTGELFF. The CDR3 DNA reads TGTGCCAGCAGTCTAGTCCTGGAATTCAACACCGGGGAGCTGTTTTTT.

This chain joins TRBV15 and TRBJ2-5; D is uncertain. The CDR3 spans 14 residues. Trimming took 5 bases from V and 4 from J, leaving 14 bases between them. In germline, CDR1 is LNHNV, CDR2 YYDKDF (reference sequence). CDR3 amino acids: CATSPPPTGETQYF. The CDR3 bases are TGTGCCACCAGCCCCCCGCCCACTGGAGAGACCCAGTACTTC.

The chain has TRBV5-1 and TRBJ1-6; D unresolved. Between the trimmed V and J ends, which lost 0 bases and 10 bases, there was a span of 8 bases. CDR1 is SGHRS and CDR2 is YFSETQ in the germline V gene. This CDR3 is built from 13 residues. CDR3 nucleotide sequence: TGCGCCAGCAGCTTGGAGTCGGTATCACCCCTCCACTTT. Its protein product is CASSLESVSPLHF.

This clone was recorded a few times. The chain has TRBV25-1 and TRBJ1-1; TRBD1 matches 7 bases. The CDR3 contains 12 residues. The germline CDR1 and CDR2 sequences are MGHDK and SYGVNS. The J segment lost 3 bases and the V segment lost 8 bases, leaving 3 bases of the junction unmatched. In DNA form, the CDR3 reads TGTGCCAGCGGGACAGCGGACACTGAAGCTTTCTTT. Protein: CASGTADTEAFF.

The J gene is TRBJ2-7, the V gene TRBV30, with D perhaps matching TRBD1 or TRBD2 (5 bases each). V dropped 1 base and J dropped 2 bases, with 18 bases sitting between them. This CDR3 comprises 16 residues. Germline V gives CDR1 GTSNPN, CDR2 SVGIG (reference sequence). This CDR3 reads CAWSAGTSRSTYEQYF. For the CDR3, the DNA is TGTGCCTGGAGTGCCGGGACCTCGAGATCGACCTACGAGCAGTACTTC.

The chain combines TRBV4-1 with TRBJ2-1; D perhaps matches TRBD1 (5 bases). Trimming removed 4 bases at V and 8 bases at J, with 15 bases between. The CDR3 runs 14 residues. Per germline, CDR1 MGHRA and CDR2 YSYEKL. This CDR3 is CASSPTGLVDEQFF. CDR3 DNA sequence: TGCGCCAGCAGCCCCACAGGTCTCGTAGATGAGCAGTTCTTC.

The J gene is TRBJ1-3, the V gene TRBV4-1; D remains ambiguous. The germline CDR1 and CDR2 sequences are MGHRA and YSYEKL. V lost 2 bases, J lost 4 bases, and 12 bases lay in between. This CDR3 is built from 15 residues. Written as DNA, the CDR3 is TGCGCCAGCAGCCAACTGGGCCTATCGGGAAACACCATATATTTT. The encoded protein is CASSQLGLSGNTIYF.

CDR3 nucleotide sequence: TGTGCCAGCAGCCAGGGGACTGAAGCTTTCTTT. Protein: CASSQGTEAFF. V gene TRBV2 combines with J gene TRBJ1-1, with TRBD1 as a possible D gene (6 bases). There are 11 residues in the CDR3. CDR1 and CDR2 from the germline V gene are SNHLY and FYNNEI. Trimming left V 6 bases short and J 5 bases short, with 7 bases between.

V usage is TRBV11-1 and J usage is TRBJ2-2, with unresolved D. The germline gives CDR1 SGHAT, CDR2 FQDESV (reference sequence). The CDR3 spans 14 residues. Trimming took off 3 bases at V and 1 base at J, with 6 bases between the two ends. The CDR3 reads CASSFSGNTGELFF. As DNA, the CDR3 is TGTGCCAGCAGCTTCTCCGGGAACACCGGGGAGCTGTTTTTT.

The chain recombines TRBV10-1 with TRBJ2-5; no clear D. Per the germline V gene, CDR1 is WNHNN and CDR2 is SYGVQD (reference sequence). The CDR3 sequence is 9 residues long. V gave up 6 bases and J gave up 4 bases, with 0 bases separating them. This chain's CDR3 is CASRETQYF. The CDR3 DNA follows: TGCGCCAGCAGAGAGACCCAGTACTTC.

Here the CDR3 reads CASSLEGGGSYEQYF. Written as DNA, the CDR3 is TGTGCCAGCAGCTTAGAGGGTGGGGGCTCCTACGAGCAGTACTTC. V and J are TRBV11-2 and TRBJ2-7; D could derive from TRBD1 or TRBD2 (5 bases each). This CDR3 contains 15 residues. V lost 0 bases and J 0 bases, leaving 9 bases between the germline ends. CDR1 and CDR2 (germline): SGHAT, FQNNGV. Filled out from reference TRBV11-2 and TRBJ2-7, the complete variable domain reads EAGVAQSPRYKIIEKRQSVAFWCNPISGHATLYWYQQILGQGPKLLIQFQNNGVVDDSQLPKDRFSAERLKGVDSTLKIQPAKLEDSAVYLCASSLEGGGSYEQYFGPGTRLTVT.

The rearrangement uses TRBV12-5 and TRBJ1-1; a possible D gene is TRBD1 (5 bases). The CDR3 has 16 amino acids. Germline V gene data show CDR1 as LGHNT and CDR2 as FRNRAP. Between the trimmed V and J ends, which lost 0 bases and 4 bases, there was a span of 15 bases. The CDR3 coding sequence is TGTGCTAGTGGTTTGGTACTGGGGCAGGGATCCACTGAAGCTTTCTTT. Translation: CASGLVLGQGSTEAFF.

This clone has more than one count but fewer than ten. The chain joins TRBV11-2 to TRBJ1-4; 7 nucleotides agree with TRBD1. After removal of 5 bases from V and 5 bases from J, the junction contained 11 bases not matched to a gene. The CDR3 runs to 16 residues. CDR1 is SGHAT and CDR2 is FQNNGV in the germline V gene. The CDR3 region is CASSRGGPTGNEKLFF. In nucleotides, the CDR3 is TGTGCCAGCAGCCGAGGGGGGCCGACAGGGAATGAAAAACTGTTTTTT.

The genes are TRBV7-9 and TRBJ2-7, with 8 bases matching TRBD2. Germline V lookup: CDR1 SEHNR, CDR2 FQNEAQ (reference sequence). The trim removed 5 bases at V and 0 bases at J, leaving 6 bases unmatched. The CDR3 contains 15 residues. CDR3 coding DNA: TGTGCCAGCAGCCAACTAGCGGCGAGCTCCTACGAGCAGTACTTC. It encodes CASSQLAASSYEQYF.

The gene calls are TRBV27 and TRBJ2-5; TRBD2 matches 8 bases. The CDR3 is 12 residues long. J was trimmed by 9 bases and V by 3 bases; bases with no gene match: 3. Germline values: CDR1 MNHEY, CDR2 SMNVEV (reference sequence). CDR3 sequence: CASSFVGGAQYF. Here the CDR3 DNA reads TGTGCCAGCAGTTTTGTCGGGGGGGCCCAGTACTTC.

The genes are TRBV7-8 and TRBJ2-7; 12 bases agree with TRBD2. Germline V gives CDR1 SGHVS, CDR2 FQNEAQ. Unmatched junction bases numbered 10, after V lost 4 bases and J lost 6 bases. The CDR3 is 16 amino acids. CDR3 loop: CASSSRTSGDLVEQYF. In nucleotides, the CDR3 is TGTGCCAGCAGCTCTCGGACTAGCGGGGATCTCGTCGAGCAGTACTTC.

The V and J genes are TRBV5-8 and TRBJ1-1, with a possible D match to TRBD1 (6 bases). Looked up from germline, CDR1 is SGHTS and CDR2 is YDEGEE. Trimming pared 3 bases from V and 7 bases from J, leaving 7 bases between. CDR3 length equals 11 residues. CDR3 sequence: CASSWDIEAFF. CDR3 DNA sequence: TGTGCCAGCAGCTGGGACATTGAAGCTTTCTTT.

The chain has TRBV7-3 and TRBJ1-1; D not certain. V lost 4 bases to trimming and J lost 8 bases, with 8 bases between them. Germline V lookup: CDR1 SGHTA, CDR2 FQGTGA. This CDR3 is built from 11 residues. The CDR3 DNA is TGTGCCAGCAGCTCGGACGGCGAAGCTTTCTTT. Its translation: CASSSDGEAFF.

This rearrangement joins TRBV9 to TRBJ2-7, with D hard to call. Germline loops: CDR1 SGDLS, CDR2 YYNGEE. This CDR3 comprises 14 residues. Trimming left V 0 bases short and J 2 bases short, with 9 bases between. CDR3 loop: CASSVGMFTYEQYF. The CDR3, as DNA: TGTGCCAGCAGCGTAGGAATGTTTACCTACGAGCAGTACTTC.

V and J are TRBV27 and TRBJ2-2, with 10 bases fitting TRBD1. The CDR3 covers 23 residues. In germline, CDR1 is MNHEY, CDR2 SMNVEV (reference sequence). The trim removed 0 bases at V and 0 bases at J, leaving 19 bases unmatched. DNA of the CDR3: TGTGCCAGCAGTTTATCAACCCTCCGGGACAGGGGTCGACACCGGCCGAACACCGGGGAGCTGTTTTTT. Translation gives CASSLSTLRDRGRHRPNTGELFF.